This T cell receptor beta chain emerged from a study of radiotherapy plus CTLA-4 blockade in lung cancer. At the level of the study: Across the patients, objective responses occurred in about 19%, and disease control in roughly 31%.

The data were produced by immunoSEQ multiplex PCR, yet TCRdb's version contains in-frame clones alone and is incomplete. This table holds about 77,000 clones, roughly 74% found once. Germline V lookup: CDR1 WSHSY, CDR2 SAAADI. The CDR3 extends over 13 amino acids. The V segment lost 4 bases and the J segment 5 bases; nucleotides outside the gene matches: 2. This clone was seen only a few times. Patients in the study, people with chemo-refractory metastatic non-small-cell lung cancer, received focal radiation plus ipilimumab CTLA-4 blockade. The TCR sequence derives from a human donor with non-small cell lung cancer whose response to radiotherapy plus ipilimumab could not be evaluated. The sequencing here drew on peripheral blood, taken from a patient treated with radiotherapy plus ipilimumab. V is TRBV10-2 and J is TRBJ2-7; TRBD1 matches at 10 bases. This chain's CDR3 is CASSVGQGNEQYF. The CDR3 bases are TGCGCCAGCAGTGTGGGACAGGGGAACGAGCAGTACTTC.